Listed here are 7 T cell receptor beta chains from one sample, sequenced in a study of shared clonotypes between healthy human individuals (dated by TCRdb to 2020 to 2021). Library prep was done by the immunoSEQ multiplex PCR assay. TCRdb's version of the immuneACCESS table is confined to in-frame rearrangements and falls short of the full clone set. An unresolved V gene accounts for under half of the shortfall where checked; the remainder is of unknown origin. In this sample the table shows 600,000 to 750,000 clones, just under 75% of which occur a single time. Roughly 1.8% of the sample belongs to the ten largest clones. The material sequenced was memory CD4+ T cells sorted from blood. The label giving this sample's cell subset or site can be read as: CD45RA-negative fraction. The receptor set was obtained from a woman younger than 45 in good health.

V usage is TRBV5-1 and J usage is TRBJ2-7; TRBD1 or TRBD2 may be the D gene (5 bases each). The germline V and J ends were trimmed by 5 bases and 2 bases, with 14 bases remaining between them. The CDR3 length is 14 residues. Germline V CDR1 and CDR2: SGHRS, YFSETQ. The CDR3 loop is CASRSQGPTYEQYF. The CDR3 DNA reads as TGCGCCAGCAGGTCCCAGGGACCAACCTACGAGCAGTACTTC.

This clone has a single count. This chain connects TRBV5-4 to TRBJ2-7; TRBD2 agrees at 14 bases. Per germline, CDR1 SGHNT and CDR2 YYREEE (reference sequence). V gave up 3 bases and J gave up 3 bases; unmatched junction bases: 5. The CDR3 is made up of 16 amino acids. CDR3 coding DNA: TGTGCCAGCAGCTCCAGGACTAGCGGGAGGTTCTACGAGCAGTACTTC. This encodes CASSSRTSGRFYEQYF.

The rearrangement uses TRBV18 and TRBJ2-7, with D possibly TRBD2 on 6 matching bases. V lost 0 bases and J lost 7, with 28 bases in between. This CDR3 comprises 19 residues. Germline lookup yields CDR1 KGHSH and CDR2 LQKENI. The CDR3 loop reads CASSPPARPRREDRGEQYF. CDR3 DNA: TGTGCCAGCTCACCACCGGCCCGCCCCCGGCGAGAAGACCGGGGGGAGCAGTACTTC.

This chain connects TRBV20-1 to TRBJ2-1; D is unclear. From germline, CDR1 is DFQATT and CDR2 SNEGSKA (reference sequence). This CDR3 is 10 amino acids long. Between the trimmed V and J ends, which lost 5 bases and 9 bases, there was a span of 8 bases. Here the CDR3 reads CSAAVLEQFF. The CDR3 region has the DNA TGCAGTGCTGCCGTACTTGAGCAGTTCTTC.

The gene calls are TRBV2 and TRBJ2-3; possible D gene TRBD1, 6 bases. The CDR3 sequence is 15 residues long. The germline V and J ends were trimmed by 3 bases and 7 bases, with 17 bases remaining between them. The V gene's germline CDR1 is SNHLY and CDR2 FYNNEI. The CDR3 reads CASSEYRDVMNTQYF. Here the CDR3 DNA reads TGTGCCAGCAGTGAGTACAGGGATGTTATGAATACGCAGTATTTT.

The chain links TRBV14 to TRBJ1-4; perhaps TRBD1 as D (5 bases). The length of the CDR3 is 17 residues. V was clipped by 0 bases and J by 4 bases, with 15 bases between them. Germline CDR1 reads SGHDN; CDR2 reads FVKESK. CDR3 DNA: TGTGCCAGCAGCCAAGATCGGGCAGGGCGGAATAATGAAAAACTGTTTTTT. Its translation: CASSQDRAGRNNEKLFF.

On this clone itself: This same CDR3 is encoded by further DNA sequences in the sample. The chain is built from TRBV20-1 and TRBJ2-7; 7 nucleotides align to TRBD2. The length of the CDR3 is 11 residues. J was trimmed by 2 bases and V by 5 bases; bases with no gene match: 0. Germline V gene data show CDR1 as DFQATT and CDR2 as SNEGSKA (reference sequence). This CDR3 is CSAGGAYEQYF. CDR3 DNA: TGCAGTGCTGGGGGGGCCTACGAGCAGTACTTC.